These 23 T cell receptor beta chains were all obtained from the same sample, sequenced in a study of cytomegalovirus exposure and HLA in healthy donors. The PCR contained 60 Vbeta and 13 Jbeta primers. Profiling relied on immunoSEQ multiplex PCR, and the TCRdb table lists in-frame clones only, not all of them. Of about 130,000 clones detected, roughly 70% appear once; the ten largest clones hold around 4.5%. Sequenced: PBMCs. The receptors originated from a man aged 18 to 29 in good health and CMV-seropositive.

CDR3 coding DNA: TGTGCCAGCAGAAGATCGGGGGAGCAGTACTTC. This sequence encodes CASRRSGEQYF. The rearrangement links TRBV6-5 to TRBJ2-7; TRBD2 might be the D (5 bases). CDR3 length equals 11 residues. Germline loops: CDR1 MNHEY, CDR2 SVGAGI. The germline V and J ends were trimmed by 6 bases and 7 bases, with 10 bases remaining between them.

CDR3 bases: TGTGCCAGCAGCTTAGGCCTAGCGGGGGGCCCCAACACCGGGGAGCTGTTTTTT. It encodes CASSLGLAGGPNTGELFF. The chain carries TRBV7-6 and TRBJ2-2, with TRBD2 matching 11 bases. The CDR3 is 18 residues long. The germline V gene has CDR1 SGHVS and CDR2 FNYEAQ. The junction had 6 bases not matched to a gene; V was cut back by 1 base and J by 2 bases. Together with reference TRBV7-6 and TRBJ2-2, the CDR3 gives the full variable domain: GAGVSQSPRYKVTKRGQDVALRCDPISGHVSLYWYRQALGQGPEFLTYFNYEAQQDKSGLPNDRFSAERPEGSISTLTIQRTEQRDSAMYRCASSLGLAGGPNTGELFFGEGSRLTVL.

The V and J genes are TRBV18 and TRBJ2-2; unclear D gene. The CDR3 is 14 residues long. Germline lookup yields CDR1 KGHSH and CDR2 LQKENI. Between the trimmed V and J ends, which lost 5 bases and 6 bases, there was a span of 13 bases. The CDR3 DNA reads as TGTGCCAGCTCATTCACATCCCGGGCCGGGGAGCTGTTTTTT. Its translation: CASSFTSRAGELFF.

This rearrangement joins TRBV11-3 to TRBJ2-1; perhaps TRBD2 as D (6 bases). V gave up 5 bases and J gave up 9 bases, with 23 bases separating them. The CDR3 contains 16 residues. Germline V gene sequence: CDR1 SGHNT, CDR2 YENEEA. This CDR3 reads CASSPFGGEGQGEQFF. As DNA, the CDR3 is TGTGCCAGCAGCCCCTTTGGCGGGGAAGGTCAGGGTGAGCAGTTCTTC. The full variable domain, with the rest looked up from reference TRBV11-3 and TRBJ2-1, is EAGVVQSPRYKIIEKKQPVAFWCNPISGHNTLYWYLQNLGQGPELLIRYENEEAVDDSQLPKDRFSAERLKGVDSTLKIQPAELGDSAVYLCASSPFGGEGQGEQFFGPGTRLTVL.

The gene calls are TRBV6-6 and TRBJ2-1, with 9 bases identical to TRBD1. Germline V gives CDR1 MNHNY, CDR2 SVGAGI (reference sequence). This CDR3 spans 14 amino acids. The V and J ends lost 5 bases and 8 bases, in that order; junction bases with no gene match: 7. CDR3 bases: TGTGCCAGCAGTCTAGGGACAGGGAACCATGAGCAGTTCTTC. It codes for CASSLGTGNHEQFF.

The chain is built from TRBV7-2 and TRBJ2-7; 15 nucleotides align to TRBD2. This CDR3 has 16 residues. V lost 5 bases, J lost 5 bases, and 7 bases stayed unmatched. Germline values: CDR1 SGHTA, CDR2 FQGNSA. The CDR3 region has the DNA TGTGCCAGCAGCGGTCCCGGGACTAGCGGGGGGAACGAGCAGTACTTC. Encoded protein: CASSGPGTSGGNEQYF.

V gene TRBV5-1 combines with J gene TRBJ1-2; 11 bases map to TRBD1. This CDR3 spans 15 amino acids. CDR1 and CDR2 (germline): SGHRS, YFSETQ. Trimming took 0 bases from V and 7 from J; bases not matched to a gene: 5. The CDR3 DNA sequence: TGCGCCAGCAGCTTGGCGGACAGGGGGCCGGGTGGCTACACCTTC. Translating it yields CASSLADRGPGGYTF.

This chain uses TRBV13 with TRBJ1-5; D is possibly TRBD1 (5 bases). The CDR3 spans 18 residues. In germline, CDR1 is PRHDT, CDR2 FYEKMQ (reference sequence). Trimming pared 2 bases from V and 0 bases from J, leaving 17 bases between. The CDR3 DNA reads TGTGCCAGCAGCTTATCGGCGGGCGGGGGATATAGCAATCAGCCCCAGCATTTT. Its translation is CASSLSAGGGYSNQPQHF.

The sample holds a few counts of this clone. This chain links TRBV28 with TRBJ2-5; tentatively, D is TRBD2 (6 bases). The CDR3 spans 14 residues. The germline V gene encodes CDR1 MDHEN and CDR2 SYDVKM. V lost 5 bases to trimming and J lost 0 bases, with 10 bases between them. CDR3 sequence: CASSILAYQETQYF. The CDR3 region has the DNA TGTGCCAGCAGTATCCTAGCGTACCAAGAGACCCAGTACTTC.

The genes are TRBV27 and TRBJ1-2; 8 nucleotides match TRBD1. There are 12 residues in the CDR3. V was pared by 6 bases and J by 7 bases, with 4 bases of the junction left unmatched. Germline V gene data show CDR1 as MNHEY and CDR2 as SMNVEV (reference sequence). The CDR3 loop reads CASRDRDSGYTF. In DNA, the CDR3 is TGTGCCAGCAGGGACAGGGATAGTGGCTACACCTTC.

CDR3 protein: CASSFRDTQTGELFF. Written as DNA, the CDR3 is TGTGCCAGCAGTTTTAGGGACACACAGACCGGGGAGCTGTTTTTT. The chain uses TRBV28 and TRBJ2-2, with D possibly matching TRBD1 (6 bases). V was pared by 3 bases and J by 5 bases, with 13 bases between. The CDR3 runs 15 residues. CDR1 is MDHEN, CDR2 SYDVKM, per germline.

On this clone: The junction does not match germline at one end; this may be a read error. The chain joins TRBV6-5 to TRBJ2-7, with 7 bases fitting TRBD1. Germline V CDR1 and CDR2: MNHEY, SVGAGI. The CDR3 consists of 15 residues. For the CDR3, the DNA is TGTGCCAACAGTTACTTTGCTAGGACAGGTTCCGAGCAGTACTTC. It translates to CANSYFARTGSEQYF.

V usage is TRBV6-1 and J usage is TRBJ2-7; perhaps TRBD1 as D (6 bases). The CDR3 sequence is 15 residues long. With 7 bases removed from V and 2 bases from J, the gap between germline ends came to 18 bases. The germline CDR1 and CDR2 sequences are MNHNS and SASEGT. CDR3 loop: CASTRDRKMTYEQYF. CDR3 in DNA: TGTGCCAGCACCAGAGACAGGAAAATGACCTACGAGCAGTACTTC.

This chain connects TRBV6-1 to TRBJ2-7, with a possible D match to TRBD2 (7 bases). Germline CDR1 and CDR2: MNHNS and SASEGT. This CDR3 is 11 amino acids long. V dropped 11 bases and J dropped 5 bases, with 13 bases sitting between them. CDR3 DNA: TGTGCCGGGGGGGCCGGGAACGAGCAGTACTTC. Protein: CAGGAGNEQYF.

V and J are TRBV5-6 and TRBJ2-3; a weak D match, TRBD2 (5 bases). With 0 bases removed from V and 3 bases from J, the gap between germline ends came to 11 bases. The CDR3 extends over 15 amino acids. Germline V lookup: CDR1 SGHDT, CDR2 YYEEEE. CDR3: CASSLGGSRTDTQYF. The CDR3 DNA sequence: TGTGCCAGCAGCTTGGGAGGGAGCAGAACAGATACGCAGTATTTT.

The chain uses TRBV4-1 and TRBJ2-5; 9 bases fit TRBD2. The J segment lost 4 bases and the V segment lost 1 base, leaving 13 bases of the junction unmatched. The CDR3 covers 18 residues. Germline V CDR1 and CDR2: MGHRA, YSYEKL. CDR3 nucleotide sequence: TGCGCCAGCAGCCAAGTTGGGCTAGCGGGGCCTCGAAGAGAGACCCAGTACTTC. Translating gives CASSQVGLAGPRRETQYF.

The rearrangement joins TRBV6-1 to TRBJ2-2; 8 nucleotides match TRBD1. The CDR3 length is 16 residues. The V and J ends lost 1 base and 4 bases, in that order; junction bases with no gene match: 5. Looked up from germline, CDR1 is MNHNS and CDR2 is SASEGT. For the CDR3, the DNA is TGTGCCAGCAGTGAAGGGGGACAGGTAGTCACCGGGGAGCTGTTTTTT. Residues: CASSEGGQVVTGELFF.

This rearrangement joins TRBV10-3 to TRBJ2-1; D gene ambiguous. CDR3 size: 14 residues. The germline V and J ends were trimmed by 6 bases and 8 bases, with 17 bases remaining between them. The germline gives CDR1 ENHRY, CDR2 SYGVKD. The CDR3 loop is CAIRSSGVKDEQFF. Here the CDR3 DNA reads TGTGCCATCAGGTCTAGTGGCGTAAAGGATGAGCAGTTCTTC.

This clone has more than one count but fewer than ten. The CDR3 reads CASSLVISGANVLTF. In DNA, the CDR3 is TGCGCCAGCAGCTTGGTAATCTCTGGGGCCAACGTCCTGACTTTC. This chain connects TRBV5-1 to TRBJ2-6; D unresolved. V was clipped by 0 bases and J by 0 bases, with 4 bases between them. The CDR3 sequence is 15 residues long. Germline CDR1 and CDR2: SGHRS and YFSETQ.

The CDR3 spells CAISVGRFRSEAFF. CDR3 bases: TGTGCCATCAGTGTGGGCAGGTTCCGGTCTGAAGCTTTCTTT. The chain links TRBV10-3 to TRBJ1-1, with D unresolved. Trimming cost V 4 bases and J 6 bases, with 15 bases left between them. CDR1 is ENHRY and CDR2 is SYGVKD in the germline V gene. CDR3 length: 14 amino acids.

The chain couples TRBV6-6 to TRBJ2-7; 8 nucleotides line up with TRBD1. The V and J ends lost 6 bases and 3 bases, in that order; junction bases with no gene match: 7. Germline V gives CDR1 MNHNY, CDR2 SVGAGI (reference sequence). This CDR3 region has 14 residues. The CDR3 coding sequence is TGTGCCAGCAGCCCTCGACAGGGGCACTACGAGCAGTACTTC. Residues: CASSPRQGHYEQYF.

The gene calls are TRBV9 and TRBJ2-7; 8 bases agree with TRBD1. Germline CDR1 SGDLS, CDR2 YYNGEE. This CDR3 has 16 residues. The trim removed 3 bases at V and 4 bases at J, leaving 12 bases unmatched. The CDR3 nucleotides read TGTGCCAGCAGCGCAGGGGGCGCGCCCTCAGTATACGAGCAGTACTTC. As protein: CASSAGGAPSVYEQYF.

V usage is TRBV2 and J usage is TRBJ2-7; D gene uncertain. There are 11 residues in the CDR3. From germline, CDR1 is SNHLY and CDR2 FYNNEI. The ends were cut back, 6 bases at V and 8 bases at J, with 11 bases in the middle. The CDR3 DNA sequence: TGTGCCAGCAGCCCCGCTGACAAGCAGTACTTC. Translating gives CASSPADKQYF.